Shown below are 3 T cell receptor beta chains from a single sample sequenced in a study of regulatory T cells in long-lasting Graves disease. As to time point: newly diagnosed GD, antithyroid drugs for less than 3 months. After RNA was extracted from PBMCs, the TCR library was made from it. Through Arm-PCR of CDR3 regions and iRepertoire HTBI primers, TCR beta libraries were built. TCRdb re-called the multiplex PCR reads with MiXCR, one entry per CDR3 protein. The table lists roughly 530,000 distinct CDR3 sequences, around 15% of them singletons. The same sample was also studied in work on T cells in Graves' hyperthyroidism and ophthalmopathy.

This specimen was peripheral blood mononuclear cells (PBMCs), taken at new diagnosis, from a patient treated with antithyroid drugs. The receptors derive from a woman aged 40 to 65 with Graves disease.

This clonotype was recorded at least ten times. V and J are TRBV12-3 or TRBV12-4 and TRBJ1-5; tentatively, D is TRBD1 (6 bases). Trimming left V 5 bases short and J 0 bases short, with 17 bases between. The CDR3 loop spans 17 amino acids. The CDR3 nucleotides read TGTGCCAGCAGTCTCTCTCTGGGGGGGGCTAGCAATCAGCCCCAGCATTTT. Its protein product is CASSLSLGGASNQPQHF.

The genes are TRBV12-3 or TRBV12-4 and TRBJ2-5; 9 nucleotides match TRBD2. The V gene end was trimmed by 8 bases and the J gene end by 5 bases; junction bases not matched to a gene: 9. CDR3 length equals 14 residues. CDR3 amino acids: CASRGGGAEETQYF. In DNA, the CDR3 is TGTGCCAGCCGGGGCGGGGGGGCGGAGGAGACCCAGTACTTC.

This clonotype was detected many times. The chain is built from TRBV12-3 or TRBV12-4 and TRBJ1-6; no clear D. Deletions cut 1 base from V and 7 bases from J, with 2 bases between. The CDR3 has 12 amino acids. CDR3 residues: CASSLENSPLHF. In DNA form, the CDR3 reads TGTGCCAGCAGTTTAGAGAATTCACCCCTCCACTTT.